What follows are 14 T cell receptor beta chains derived from one specimen sequenced in a study of T-cell reconstitution after alpha-beta-depleted transplantation in children. The authors prepared the TCRbeta library with unique molecular identifiers. TCRdb re-called the PCR reads through MiXCR, storing one row per CDR3 protein. This table has around 410,000 distinct CDR3 sequences, roughly 10% appearing once. Material: PBMCs from the stem cell graft donor, obtained from the stem cell graft. The origin of the receptors is a human donor who donated a stem cell graft to a child with acute myeloid leukemia.

This clonotype was seen many times. The chain couples TRBV29-1 to TRBJ1-2; TRBD1 agrees at 7 bases. The CDR3 length is 11 residues. V dropped 7 bases and J dropped 4; count of bases not matched to a gene: 3. Germline V gives CDR1 SQVTM, CDR2 ANQGSEA. The CDR3 spells CSGQGPYGYTF. CDR3 nucleotide sequence: TGCAGCGGACAGGGCCCCTATGGCTACACCTTC.

This clonotype has only a few counts. This chain joins TRBV28 and TRBJ2-2, with 14 bases fitting TRBD2. V shed 5 bases, J shed 9 bases, and the junction held 5 bases outside the gene matches. Germline CDR1 is MDHEN and CDR2 is SYDVKM. This CDR3 is 15 amino acids long. In DNA form, the CDR3 reads TGTGCCAGCAGTCCAGGGACTAGCGGGAGCAGGGAGCTGTTTTTT. Translating gives CASSPGTSGSRELFF.

The chain is built from TRBV7-2 and TRBJ2-7; D uncertain. Trimming took 1 base from V and 5 from J, leaving 6 bases between them. CDR1 is SGHTA and CDR2 is FQGNSA in the germline V gene. CDR3 length equals 12 residues. CDR3 in DNA: TGTGCCAGCAGCTTAGTAGTGCACGAGCAGTACTTC. Encoded protein: CASSLVVHEQYF.

This clonotype was found a few times. The chain couples TRBV29-1 to TRBJ2-2; the D gene is possibly TRBD2 (6 bases). Germline lookup yields CDR1 SQVTM and CDR2 ANQGSEA. CDR3 length equals 13 residues. V shed 7 bases and J shed 4 bases, with 13 bases lying between them. CDR3 sequence (DNA): TGCAGCGCGCGGGATCAAGGCACCGGGGAGCTGTTTTTT. Translated, it gives CSARDQGTGELFF.

This clonotype was observed a handful of times. The V and J genes are TRBV10-3 and TRBJ1-5; 7 bases are a match to TRBD1. CDR3 length: 14 residues. Germline V gene lookup returns CDR1 ENHRY and CDR2 SYGVKD. The V and J ends lost 0 bases and 5 bases, in that order; junction bases with no gene match: 1. In DNA, the CDR3 is TGTGCCATCAGTGAGTCCGGGACAGATCAGCCCCAGCATTTT. Protein product: CAISESGTDQPQHF.

This rearrangement joins TRBV20-1 to TRBJ1-5; D is possibly TRBD1 (5 bases). Trimming removed 0 bases from V and 4 bases from J, with 10 bases in between. The CDR3 spans 14 residues. The germline CDR1 and CDR2 sequences are DFQATT and SNEGSKA (reference sequence). In nucleotides, the CDR3 is TGCAGTGCTAGAGATTGGGAGGGGAATCAGCCCCAGCATTTT. This sequence encodes CSARDWEGNQPQHF.

This clonotype showed up many times. V and J are TRBV20-1 and TRBJ2-3, with D tentatively TRBD1 or TRBD2 (5 bases each). CDR3 length: 14 amino acids. V was pared by 6 bases and J by 0 bases, with 13 bases between. CDR1 is DFQATT and CDR2 is SNEGSKA in the germline V gene (reference sequence). The CDR3 is CSAGRDGSTDTQYF. Here the CDR3 DNA reads TGCAGTGCGGGACGGGACGGAAGCACAGATACGCAGTATTTT.

The chain combines TRBV20-1 with TRBJ1-2; tentatively, D is TRBD1 (5 bases). The V gene's germline CDR1 is DFQATT and CDR2 SNEGSKA (reference sequence). The V gene lost 4 bases and the J gene lost 1 base, with 10 bases spanning the gap. The CDR3 runs 13 residues. CDR3 in DNA: TGCAGTGCTATGGTGGGGGATAACTATGGCTACACCTTC. Its protein product is CSAMVGDNYGYTF.

V usage is TRBV18 and J usage is TRBJ1-1; no clear D. Trimming removed 5 bases from V and 4 bases from J, with 14 bases in between. The CDR3 is 14 residues long. The V gene's germline CDR1 is KGHSH and CDR2 LQKENI. CDR3 loop: CASSSERRGTEAFF. The CDR3 DNA follows: TGTGCCAGCTCATCAGAACGTCGTGGCACTGAAGCTTTCTTT. Supplemented by reference TRBV18 and TRBJ1-1, the full variable domain reads NAGVMQNPRHLVRRRGQEARLRCSPMKGHSHVYWYRQLPEEGLKFMVYLQKENIIDESGMPKERFSAEFPKEGPSILRIQQVVRGDSAAYFCASSSERRGTEAFFGQGTRLTVV.

The chain links TRBV7-2 to TRBJ2-7; 9 bases agree with TRBD2. The CDR3 is 17 residues long. V dropped 2 bases and J dropped 5; count of bases not matched to a gene: 13. CDR1 SGHTA and CDR2 FQGNSA come from the germline V gene. Here the CDR3 reads CASSLRRRVGGRDEQYF. Written as DNA, the CDR3 is TGTGCCAGCAGCTTACGTCGACGGGTAGGCGGGAGGGACGAGCAGTACTTC.

This chain connects TRBV5-1 to TRBJ2-3, with D possibly TRBD2 on 6 matching bases. The CDR3 consists of 14 residues. Germline-derived CDR1 and CDR2 are SGHRS and YFSETQ. V dropped 4 bases and J dropped 6 bases, with 15 bases sitting between them. The CDR3 here is CASSRLTRSDTQYF. CDR3 nucleotide sequence: TGCGCCAGCAGCCGCCTGACTAGATCTGATACGCAGTATTTT.

This clonotype was found many times. The chain uses TRBV12-3 or TRBV12-4 and TRBJ2-5, with TRBD2 matching over 7 bases. The CDR3 sequence is 14 residues long. V lost 4 bases to trimming and J lost 2 bases; unmatched junction nucleotides: 4. DNA of the CDR3: TGTGCCAGCAGTTCGGGCGGGGGACAAGAGACCCAGTACTTC. Amino acid sequence: CASSSGGGQETQYF.

In its sample, this clonotype was seen a few times. The chain uses TRBV20-1 and TRBJ2-6; D is ambiguous. CDR1 and CDR2 (germline): DFQATT, SNEGSKA (reference sequence). The CDR3 contains 14 residues. The V and J ends lost 0 bases and 2 bases respectively, with 5 bases between them. The CDR3 reads CSARDGAGANVLTF. CDR3 bases: TGCAGTGCTAGAGATGGAGCTGGGGCCAACGTCCTGACTTTC.

J is TRBJ1-4 and V is TRBV7-9, with a tentative D call TRBD1 (5 bases). Germline values: CDR1 SEHNR, CDR2 FQNEAQ (reference sequence). V was clipped by 2 bases and J by 8 bases, with 12 bases between them. There are 14 residues in the CDR3. The CDR3: CASSLQGTGEKLFF. In nucleotides, the CDR3 is TGTGCCAGCAGCTTACAGGGAACGGGGGAAAAACTGTTTTTT.